The 24 T cell receptor beta chains reported below all come from one sample, sequenced in a study of identical twins. TCRdb itself ran the 5' RACE reads through MiXCR, one entry per CDR3 protein. The repertoire holds 200,000 to 300,000 distinct CDR3 sequences, with roughly an eighth as singletons. This sample also belongs to another study, concerning yellow fever vaccine responses in identical twins.

The specimen sequenced was memory (CD45RO+) T cells sorted from blood. The receptors stem from a woman under 30 in good health.

The V call is TRBV5-1, the J call TRBJ2-7; D could derive from TRBD1 or TRBD2 (6 bases each). The CDR3 is 14 residues long. Trimming left V 5 bases short and J 2 bases short, with 14 bases between. Per the germline V gene, CDR1 is SGHRS and CDR2 is YFSETQ. CDR3 sequence (DNA): TGCGCCAGCAGATCCGGGGGCTCACCCTACGAGCAGTACTTC. Encoded protein: CASRSGGSPYEQYF.

This clonotype was detected only a few times. V is TRBV6-5 and J is TRBJ1-1; weak D call: TRBD1 (6 bases). Germline-derived CDR1 and CDR2 are MNHEY and SVGAGI. The CDR3 extends over 16 amino acids. The ends were cut back, 0 bases at V and 0 bases at J, with 11 bases in the middle. In DNA form, the CDR3 reads TGTGCCAGCAGTTACTCTGGGGGCGGGGTGAACACTGAAGCTTTCTTT. Its translation is CASSYSGGGVNTEAFF.

This chain links TRBV29-1 with TRBJ2-3; 8 positions match TRBD2. Germline trimming cut 3 bases from V and 1 base from J; bases unmatched to any gene: 3. Germline CDR1 SQVTM, CDR2 ANQGSEA. This CDR3 is 14 amino acids long. The CDR3, as DNA: TGCAGCGTTGATCCGCGGGGGGGCACAGATACGCAGTATTTT. It translates to CSVDPRGGTDTQYF.

This sequence joins TRBV20-1 and TRBJ2-7; D not certain. Looked up from germline, CDR1 is DFQATT and CDR2 is SNEGSKA (reference sequence). Trimming pared 5 bases from V and 3 bases from J, leaving 14 bases between. There are 13 residues in the CDR3. The CDR3 DNA is TGCAGTGCTGGGGAACCTAGATTCTACGAGCAGTACTTC. As protein: CSAGEPRFYEQYF.

This clonotype was seen only a few times. The rearrangement joins TRBV2 to TRBJ2-3; 13 bases map to TRBD2. The germline V gene encodes CDR1 SNHLY and CDR2 FYNNEI. After removal of 5 bases from V and 3 bases from J, the junction contained 11 bases not matched to a gene. The CDR3 is 18 residues long. The CDR3 bases are TGTGCCAGCAGTCCCACTAGCGGGAGGGGGGTTGGTACAGATACGCAGTATTTT. As protein: CASSPTSGRGVGTDTQYF. Full variable domain (outside the CDR3, taken from reference TRBV2 and TRBJ2-3): EPEVTQTPSHQVTQMGQEVILRCVPISNHLYFYWYRQILGQKVEFLVSFYNNEISEKSEIFDDQFSVERPDGSNFTLKIRSTKLEDSAMYFCASSPTSGRGVGTDTQYFGPGTRLTVL.

The V gene is TRBV6-4, the J gene TRBJ2-1; maybe TRBD2 (5 bases). V shed 8 bases and J shed 5 bases, with 13 bases lying between them. CDR3 length: 13 amino acids. From germline, CDR1 is MRHNA and CDR2 SNTAGT. The CDR3 loop reads CASSTEGHNEQFF. DNA of the CDR3: TGTGCCAGCTCTACTGAGGGCCACAATGAGCAGTTCTTC.

This clonotype was counted a few times. The genes are TRBV6-1 and TRBJ2-5; TRBD2 might be the D (5 bases). The V and J ends lost 2 bases and 2 bases respectively, with 6 bases between them. CDR3 length: 13 amino acids. CDR1 is MNHNS and CDR2 is SASEGT in the germline V gene. DNA for the CDR3: TGTGCCAGCAGTGAAAAGCGGCAAGAGACCCAGTACTTC. Translated, it gives CASSEKRQETQYF.

The rearrangement links TRBV30 to TRBJ2-1, with D hard to call. The CDR3 spans 13 residues. Trimming cost V 0 bases and J 10 bases, with 13 bases left between them. Germline CDR1 and CDR2: GTSNPN and SVGIG (reference sequence). The CDR3 reads CAWSVPPGREQFF. CDR3 in DNA: TGTGCCTGGAGTGTACCCCCGGGCCGGGAGCAGTTCTTC.

This clonotype was picked up a small number of times. The chain joins TRBV5-1 to TRBJ2-1; 14 bases agree with TRBD2. The V and J ends lost 0 bases and 9 bases, in that order; junction bases with no gene match: 5. The CDR3 has 16 residues. The germline V gene has CDR1 SGHRS and CDR2 YFSETQ. The CDR3 region is CASSLVTSGGAGEQFF. In DNA, the CDR3 is TGCGCCAGCAGCTTGGTGACTAGCGGGGGGGCCGGTGAGCAGTTCTTC. The whole variable domain, filled in from reference TRBV5-1 and TRBJ2-1, reads KAGVTQTPRYLIKTRGQQVTLSCSPISGHRSVSWYQQTPGQGLQFLFEYFSETQRNKGNFPGRFSGRQFSNSRSEMNVSTLELGDSALYLCASSLVTSGGAGEQFFGPGTRLTVL.

This clonotype was seen at least ten times. The CDR3 protein is CASSQRQGNYGYTF. CDR3 coding DNA: TGTGCCAGTAGCCAGAGACAGGGGAACTATGGCTACACCTTC. V and J are TRBV19 and TRBJ1-2, with 8 bases that match TRBD1. J gave up 2 bases and V 6 bases, and 5 bases lay outside the gene matches. The CDR3 has 14 amino acids. CDR1 and CDR2 (germline): LNHDA, SQIVND (reference sequence). Full variable domain (missing parts from reference TRBV19 and TRBJ1-2): DGGITQSPKYLFRKEGQNVTLSCEQNLNHDAMYWYRQDPGQGLRLIYYSQIVNDFQKGDIAEGYSVSREKKESFPLTVTSAQKNPTAFYLCASSQRQGNYGYTFGSGTRLTVV.

This clonotype was detected ten times or more. This chain joins TRBV4-1 and TRBJ1-4; 9 bases agree with TRBD1. The junction had 6 bases not matched to a gene; V was cut back by 3 bases and J by 7 bases. The CDR3 is made up of 15 amino acids. From germline, CDR1 is MGHRA and CDR2 YSYEKL. CDR3 DNA: TGCGCCAGCAGCCATGCACAGGGGGCGAGTGAAAAACTGTTTTTT. This encodes CASSHAQGASEKLFF.

This clonotype has a count of ten or more. J is TRBJ1-5 and V is TRBV12-3 or TRBV12-4; D not certain. Trimming cost V 3 bases and J 3 bases, with 6 bases left between them. The CDR3 covers 13 residues. CDR3 bases: TGTGCCAGCAGTTTCCAACCCAATCAGCCCCAGCATTTT. Translated: CASSFQPNQPQHF.

The genes are TRBV12-3 or TRBV12-4 and TRBJ1-5; D is undetermined. The CDR3 has 15 amino acids. V lost 2 bases and J 3 bases, leaving 11 bases between the germline ends. Here the CDR3 reads CASSLNSRFNQPQHF. The CDR3 DNA reads as TGTGCCAGCAGTTTAAACAGCAGATTCAATCAGCCCCAGCATTTT.

This chain connects TRBV20-1 to TRBJ2-7; D uncertain. CDR1 and CDR2 (germline): DFQATT, SNEGSKA (reference sequence). The CDR3 runs 14 residues. V lost 0 bases and J 2 bases, leaving 11 bases between the germline ends. CDR3 residues: CSARDTREPYEQYF. The CDR3 nucleotides read TGCAGTGCTAGAGATACAAGGGAACCCTACGAGCAGTACTTC.

The V call is TRBV5-1, the J call TRBJ2-1, with a possible D match to TRBD2 (6 bases). V gave up 0 bases and J gave up 2 bases, with 12 bases separating them. The germline V gene has CDR1 SGHRS and CDR2 YFSETQ. The CDR3 extends over 16 amino acids. CDR3 amino acids: CASSLGSSVTYNEQFF. CDR3 DNA: TGCGCCAGCAGCTTGGGGTCTAGCGTAACCTACAATGAGCAGTTCTTC.

The chain employs TRBV7-2 and TRBJ2-7, with D unresolved. Trimming removed 2 bases from V and 3 bases from J, with 11 bases in between. This CDR3 has 14 amino acids. Germline V gives CDR1 SGHTA, CDR2 FQGNSA. The CDR3 loop reads CASSLSPSLYEQYF. As DNA, the CDR3 is TGTGCCAGCAGCTTATCCCCCTCGCTCTACGAGCAGTACTTC. The entire variable domain, with the rest obtained from reference TRBV7-2 and TRBJ2-7, is as follows: GAGVSQSPSNKVTEKGKDVELRCDPISGHTALYWYRQSLGQGLEFLIYFQGNSAPDKSGLPSDRFSAERTGGSVSTLTIQRTQQEDSAVYLCASSLSPSLYEQYFGPGTRLTVT.

V gene TRBV5-1 combines with J gene TRBJ2-1; TRBD2 agrees at 15 bases. Unmatched junction bases numbered 9, after V lost 3 bases and J lost 8 bases. CDR1 is SGHRS and CDR2 is YFSETQ in the germline V gene. This CDR3 is 17 amino acids long. For the CDR3, the DNA is TGCGCCAGCAGCTCAGGACTAGCGGGAGGGCGAGTGGATGAGCAGTTCTTC. This translates into CASSSGLAGGRVDEQFF.

This clonotype occurred many times. The rearrangement links TRBV20-1 to TRBJ2-3; either TRBD1 or TRBD2 may fit D (5 bases each). The CDR3 totals 13 residues. V gave up 8 bases and J gave up 1 base, with 13 bases separating them. Germline V gene sequence: CDR1 DFQATT, CDR2 SNEGSKA (reference sequence). CDR3 DNA: TGCAGTCCGAGGGGCGGCGGCACAGATACGCAGTATTTT. Translated, it gives CSPRGGGTDTQYF.

This clonotype turned up a few times. This chain joins TRBV11-2 and TRBJ2-3; TRBD1 might be the D (6 bases). CDR1 is SGHAT and CDR2 is FQNNGV in the germline V gene. Trimming took 5 bases from V and 8 from J, leaving 11 bases between them. The CDR3 runs to 12 residues. The CDR3 protein is CASSAGESTQYF. In nucleotides, the CDR3 is TGTGCCAGCAGCGCAGGGGAATCTACGCAGTATTTT. Looking up the rest from reference TRBV11-2 and TRBJ2-3 gives the full variable domain: EAGVAQSPRYKIIEKRQSVAFWCNPISGHATLYWYQQILGQGPKLLIQFQNNGVVDDSQLPKDRFSAERLKGVDSTLKIQPAKLEDSAVYLCASSAGESTQYFGPGTRLTVL.

This clonotype was counted between two and nine times. The rearrangement links TRBV3-1 to TRBJ2-7, with TRBD2 matching 8 bases. Losses at the gene ends were 1 base for V and 5 bases for J; bases not matched to a gene: 4. Germline-derived CDR1 and CDR2 are LGHDT and YNNKEL (reference sequence). The CDR3 runs to 14 residues. Here the CDR3 reads CASSQAGRDHEQYF. CDR3 coding DNA: TGTGCCAGCAGCCAAGCCGGGAGGGATCACGAGCAGTACTTC.

The genes are TRBV24-1 and TRBJ2-1; tentatively, D is TRBD1 (6 bases). The CDR3 contains 15 residues. The V gene lost 6 bases and the J gene lost 0 bases, with 11 bases spanning the gap. Per the germline V gene, CDR1 is KGHDR and CDR2 is SFDVKD. Here the CDR3 reads CATSREGGSYNEQFF. DNA of the CDR3: TGTGCCACCAGTCGAGAAGGGGGCTCCTACAATGAGCAGTTCTTC.

In its sample, this clonotype was seen a few times. This chain connects TRBV9 to TRBJ2-7, with D tentatively TRBD1 or TRBD2 (5 bases each). Germline CDR1 reads SGDLS; CDR2 reads YYNGEE. CDR3 length: 14 residues. The V end lost 3 bases, the J end lost 2 bases, and 12 bases lay between the germline ends. CDR3: CASSEGPDPYEQYF. The CDR3 DNA follows: TGTGCCAGCAGCGAGGGACCGGACCCCTACGAGCAGTACTTC.

In this sample, this clonotype turned up many times. V gene TRBV28 combines with J gene TRBJ2-1; tentative D call: TRBD2 (6 bases). CDR1 and CDR2 from the germline V gene are MDHEN and SYDVKM. The germline V and J ends were trimmed by 6 bases and 7 bases, with 22 bases remaining between them. The CDR3 sequence is 16 residues long. The CDR3 nucleotides are TGTGCCAGCAGCTTGGGACTGGAGGGAGTAAAGAATGAGCAGTTCTTC. The encoded protein is CASSLGLEGVKNEQFF.

The rearrangement links TRBV25-1 to TRBJ2-7; either TRBD1 or TRBD2 may fit D (5 bases each). Germline CDR1 is MGHDK and CDR2 is SYGVNS. The V gene lost 7 bases and the J gene lost 5 bases, with 12 bases spanning the gap. The CDR3 covers 12 residues. The CDR3 loop reads CASTRGGDEQYF. The CDR3 nucleotides are TGTGCCAGCACGAGGGGTGGCGACGAGCAGTACTTC.